The text below deals with one TCR beta chain. Its antigen is still unknown. Base qualities are not at hand, and no much larger clone is one base apart. Its CDR3 holds 15 amino acids, cysteine through phenylalanine. Left in the record is the CDR3 DNA by itself, 45 bases read in frame from the first base. V is pared back by 3 bases and J by 8 bases, with 16 bases lying between the germline termini. For repertoire sequencing, the TCR beta CDR3 regions were amplified from RNA transcripts. The first round was an RT-PCR using HTBI primers with the Qiagen OneStep RT-PCR kit, and this first round was followed by a second-round multiplex PCR, then size selection and purification. The libraries underwent paired-end sequencing with 100 bp reads on an Illumina HiSeq2000. Per the authors' processing: SOAPnuke was used to process the reads, removing any read that contained adapters or uncalled bases, had a mean Phred below 15, or lacked an exact match to the constant primer or identifier. High-quality paired reads were merged with COPE v1.2.5. Each unique nucleotide sequence was treated as a clonotype, and MiTCR v1.1 was used to align the clonotypes to the IMGT TRB V, D and J references. The analysis was limited to V-J combinations with a frequency above 0.0001, which together covered approximately 99% of the repertoires. For each V-J combination, a TCR clonal expansion and chaos score was defined as the ratio of F50 clonal expansion to chaos observed in the TCRdist matrix. Welch's t-statistics and random forest were used to narrow the features down to more than 10 V-J combinations, which were then fed into a naive Bayes classifier. Thyroid-blood repertoire similarity was quantified with the Morisita-Horn index. The public reads were reprocessed in TCRdb via fastp at Q25 and MiXCR, keeping in-frame beta chains. Each entry is one CDR3 protein sequence, shown with its most common DNA and genes. In this record, the V and J calls reflect TCRdb's handling and not the investigators' own analysis. The sample includes some 750,000 distinct CDR3 sequences, with roughly two fifths observed a single time. The ten largest clones add up to around 40% of the sample.

The ophthalmopathy patients had moderately to severely active disease, with a Clinical Activity Score of 3 or higher, a NOSPECS grade of 4 or higher, and a disease duration of less than 3 months. Patients with other autoimmune diseases, uncontrolled infections, pregnancy or lactation were excluded. Diagnosis was based on clinical symptoms, serum thyroxine, TRAb, thyroid ultrasound and orbital computed tomography. PBMCs were isolated from approximately 10 ml of fresh peripheral blood by Ficoll-Paque density gradient centrifugation. Trizol reagent was used to extract the total RNA, and its quality was then checked on an Agilent 2100 Bioanalyzer. This sample is part of a study of Graves' ophthalmopathy and Graves' hyperthyroidism (dated by TCRdb to about 2018). Concerning the study at large: Peripheral blood was collected at initial diagnosis, before any treatment. An independent validation cohort comprised around 20 hyperthyroidism patients and some 16 patients who later progressed from hyperthyroidism to ophthalmopathy. In total, some 140 blood samples were TCR-sequenced: roughly 45 ophthalmopathy, roughly 80 hyperthyroidism and some 17 hyperthyroidism-to-ophthalmopathy patients. T-cell repertoires of thyroid tissue and blood were compared in several hyperthyroidism patients. After sampling, hyperthyroidism patients received methimazole starting at 30 mg daily, and ophthalmopathy patients received high-dose intravenous methylprednisolone. The study used TCR beta repertoire signatures to distinguish Graves' ophthalmopathy from Graves' hyperthyroidism and to predict progression to ophthalmopathy. To explore V-J signatures that distinguish ophthalmopathy from hyperthyroidism, a discovery set of about 99 patients was enrolled, made up of under 50 with ophthalmopathy and 55 to 65 with stable hyperthyroidism.

The study at large found these results: Most expanded thyroid clonotypes with a frequency above 0.001 also appeared in blood, which suggests that blood repertoires may reflect the immune response in the thyroid. In cross-validation, the 13-signature model distinguished ophthalmopathy from stable hyperthyroidism with 87.88% sensitivity and approximately 81% specificity, while in the test set the corresponding values were approximately 80% and 75%. In validation, the model predicted ophthalmopathy progression with more than 70% sensitivity and approximately 75% specificity; roughly 12 predicted patients were CT-confirmed with GO in a median of about 6.2 months. Sample size was not predetermined statistically, and investigators were not blinded to group allocation.

The rearranged chain carries TRBV12-3 or TRBV12-4 and TRBJ1-4; the D gene is unclear. Source material: peripheral blood. The receptor comes from an adult man with Graves' ophthalmopathy. The CDR3 in this case is CASSFSGTGREKLFF. Here is the DNA: TGTGCCAGCAGTTTTTCAGGCACTGGTCGGGAAAAACTGTTTTTT.